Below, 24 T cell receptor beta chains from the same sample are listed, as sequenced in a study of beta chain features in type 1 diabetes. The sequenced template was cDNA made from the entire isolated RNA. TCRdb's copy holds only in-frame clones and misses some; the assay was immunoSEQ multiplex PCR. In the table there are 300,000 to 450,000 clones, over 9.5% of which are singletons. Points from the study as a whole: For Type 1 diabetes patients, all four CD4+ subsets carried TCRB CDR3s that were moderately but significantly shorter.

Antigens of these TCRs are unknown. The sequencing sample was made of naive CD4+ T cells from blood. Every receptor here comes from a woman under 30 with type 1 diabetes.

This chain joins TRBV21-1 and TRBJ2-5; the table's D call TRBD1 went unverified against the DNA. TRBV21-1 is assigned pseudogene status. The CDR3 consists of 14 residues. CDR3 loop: CASMGQAIQETQYF. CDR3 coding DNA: TGTGCCAGCATGGGGCAGGCGATCCAAGAGACCCAGTACTTC.

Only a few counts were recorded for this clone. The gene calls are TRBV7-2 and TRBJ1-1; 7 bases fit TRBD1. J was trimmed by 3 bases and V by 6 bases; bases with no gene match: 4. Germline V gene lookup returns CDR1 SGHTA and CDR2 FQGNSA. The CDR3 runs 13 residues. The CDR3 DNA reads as TGTGCCAGCAGAAGGGACAGCCACACTGAAGCTTTCTTT. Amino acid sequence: CASRRDSHTEAFF.

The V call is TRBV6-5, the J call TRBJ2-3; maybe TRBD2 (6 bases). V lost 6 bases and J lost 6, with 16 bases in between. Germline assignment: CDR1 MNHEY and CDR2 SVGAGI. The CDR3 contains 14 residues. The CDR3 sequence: CASSPEGQSDTQYF. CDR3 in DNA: TGTGCCAGCAGCCCGGAGGGCCAATCGGATACGCAGTATTTT.

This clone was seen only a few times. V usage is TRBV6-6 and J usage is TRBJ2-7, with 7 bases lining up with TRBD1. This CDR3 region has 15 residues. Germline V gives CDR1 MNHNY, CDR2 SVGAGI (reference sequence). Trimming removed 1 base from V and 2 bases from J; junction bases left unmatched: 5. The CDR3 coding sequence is TGTGCCAGCAGTTACTATGGGACAGAAACCTACGAGCAGTACTTC. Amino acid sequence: CASSYYGTETYEQYF.

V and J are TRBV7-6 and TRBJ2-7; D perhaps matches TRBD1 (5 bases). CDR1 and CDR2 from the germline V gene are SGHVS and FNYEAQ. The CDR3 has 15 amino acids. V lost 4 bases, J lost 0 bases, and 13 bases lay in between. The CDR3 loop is CASSSTGADSYEQYF. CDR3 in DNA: TGTGCCAGCAGCTCCACAGGAGCTGACTCCTACGAGCAGTACTTC.

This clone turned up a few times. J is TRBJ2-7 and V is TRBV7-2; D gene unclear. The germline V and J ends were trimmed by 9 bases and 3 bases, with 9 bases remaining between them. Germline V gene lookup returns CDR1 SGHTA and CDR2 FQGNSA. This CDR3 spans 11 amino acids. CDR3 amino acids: CASGSHYEQYF. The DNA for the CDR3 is TGTGCCAGTGGCTCTCACTACGAGCAGTACTTC.

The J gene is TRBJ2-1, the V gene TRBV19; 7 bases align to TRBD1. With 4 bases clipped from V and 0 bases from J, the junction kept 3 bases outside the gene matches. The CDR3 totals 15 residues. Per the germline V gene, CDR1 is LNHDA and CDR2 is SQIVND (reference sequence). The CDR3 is CASSKGDSSYNEQFF. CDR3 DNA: TGTGCCAGTAGTAAAGGGGACAGCTCCTACAATGAGCAGTTCTTC.

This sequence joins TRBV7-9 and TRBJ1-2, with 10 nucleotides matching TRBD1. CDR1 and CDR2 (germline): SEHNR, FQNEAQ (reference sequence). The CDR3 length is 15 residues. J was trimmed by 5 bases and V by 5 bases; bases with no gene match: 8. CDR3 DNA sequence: TGTGCCAGCAGCCCTCAGACAGGGGGCAGGTATGGCTACACCTTC. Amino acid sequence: CASSPQTGGRYGYTF.

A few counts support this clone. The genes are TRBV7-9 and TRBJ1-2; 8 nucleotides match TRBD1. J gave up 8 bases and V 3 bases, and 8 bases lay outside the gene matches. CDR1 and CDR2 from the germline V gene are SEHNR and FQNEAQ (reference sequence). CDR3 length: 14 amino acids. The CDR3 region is CASSFPQGASGYTF. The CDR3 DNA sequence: TGTGCCAGCAGCTTTCCTCAGGGGGCGTCGGGCTACACCTTC.

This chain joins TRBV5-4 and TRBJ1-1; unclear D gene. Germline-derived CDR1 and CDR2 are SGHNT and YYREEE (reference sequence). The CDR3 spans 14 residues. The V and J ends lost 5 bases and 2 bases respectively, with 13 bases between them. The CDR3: CASREQLYNTEAFF. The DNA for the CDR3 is TGTGCCAGCAGGGAACAGTTATATAACACTGAAGCTTTCTTT.

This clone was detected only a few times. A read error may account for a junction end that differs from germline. This chain's CDR3 is CASSLKLGGALF. For the CDR3, the DNA is TGTGCCAGCAGTTTAAAATTGGGGGGAGCCCTCTTC. The rearrangement joins TRBV11-2 to TRBJ2-1; perhaps TRBD2 as D (6 bases). The CDR3 consists of 12 residues. Germline values: CDR1 SGHAT, CDR2 FQNNGV.

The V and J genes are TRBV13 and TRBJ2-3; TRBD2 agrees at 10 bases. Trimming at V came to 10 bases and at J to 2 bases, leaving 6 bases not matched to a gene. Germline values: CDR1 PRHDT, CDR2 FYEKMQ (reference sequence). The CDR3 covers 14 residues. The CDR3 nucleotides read TGTGCCATCACTAGCGGGGTGAACACAGATACGCAGTATTTT. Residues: CAITSGVNTDTQYF.

The CDR3 is CASSLRGSGEQYF. The CDR3 DNA follows: TGCGCCAGCAGCTTGAGGGGGTCGGGCGAGCAGTACTTC. The rearrangement joins TRBV5-1 to TRBJ2-7, with TRBD1 as a possible D gene (6 bases). CDR3 length equals 13 residues. With 1 base removed from V and 6 bases from J, the gap between germline ends came to 11 bases. Germline V gene sequence: CDR1 SGHRS, CDR2 YFSETQ.

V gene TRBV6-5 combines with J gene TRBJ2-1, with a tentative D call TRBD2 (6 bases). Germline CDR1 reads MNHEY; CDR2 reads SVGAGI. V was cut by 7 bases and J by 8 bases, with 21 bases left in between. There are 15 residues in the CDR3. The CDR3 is CASTPGLAILDEQFF. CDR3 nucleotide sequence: TGTGCCAGCACCCCGGGACTCGCCATTCTGGATGAGCAGTTCTTC.

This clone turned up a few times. The CDR3 here is CASGLSYRGLAGANVLTF. The CDR3 bases are TGTGCTAGTGGTTTGTCCTACAGGGGGTTGGCCGGGGCCAACGTCCTGACTTTC. The rearrangement uses TRBV12-5 and TRBJ2-6; 8 positions agree with TRBD1. There are 18 residues in the CDR3. The junction had 10 bases not matched to a gene; V was cut back by 2 bases and J by 4 bases. Looked up from germline, CDR1 is LGHNT and CDR2 is FRNRAP. Filled out from reference TRBV12-5 and TRBJ2-6, the complete variable domain reads DARVTQTPRHKVTEMGQEVTMRCQPILGHNTVFWYRQTMMQGLELLAYFRNRAPLDDSGMPKDRFSAEMPDATLATLKIQPSEPRDSAVYFCASGLSYRGLAGANVLTFGAGSRLTVL.

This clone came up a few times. This chain's CDR3 is CASSWADNTGELFF. CDR3 sequence (DNA): TGCGCCAGCAGCTGGGCCGACAACACCGGGGAGCTGTTTTTT. This chain uses TRBV5-1 with TRBJ2-2; no reliable D call. From germline, CDR1 is SGHRS and CDR2 YFSETQ. V lost 3 bases and J lost 2, with 8 bases in between. The CDR3 spans 14 residues.

In DNA form, the CDR3 reads TGTGCCAGCAGTTACACTAGCGGGAGGACCCGGGAGACCCAGTACTTC. Encoded protein: CASSYTSGRTRETQYF. The chain recombines TRBV6-5 with TRBJ2-5, with 12 positions matching TRBD2. Germline V gene lookup returns CDR1 MNHEY and CDR2 SVGAGI. The CDR3 runs to 16 residues. With 2 bases clipped from V and 5 bases from J, the junction kept 6 bases outside the gene matches.

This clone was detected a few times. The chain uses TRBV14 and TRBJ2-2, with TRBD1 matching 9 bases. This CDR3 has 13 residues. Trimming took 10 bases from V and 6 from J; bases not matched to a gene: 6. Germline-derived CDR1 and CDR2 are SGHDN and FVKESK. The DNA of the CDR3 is TGTGCCACCGCACAGGGGGCGGCCGGGGAGCTGTTTTTT. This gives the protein CATAQGAAGELFF.

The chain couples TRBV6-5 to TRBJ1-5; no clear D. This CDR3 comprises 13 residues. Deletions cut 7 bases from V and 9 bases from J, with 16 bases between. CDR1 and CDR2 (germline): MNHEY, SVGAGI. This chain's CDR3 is CASNLPGDRPQHF. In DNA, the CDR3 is TGTGCCAGCAATCTACCGGGAGATCGGCCCCAGCATTTT.

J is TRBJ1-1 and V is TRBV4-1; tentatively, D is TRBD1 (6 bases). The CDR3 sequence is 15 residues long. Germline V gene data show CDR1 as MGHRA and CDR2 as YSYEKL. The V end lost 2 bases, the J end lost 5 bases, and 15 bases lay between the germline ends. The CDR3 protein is CASSQNLPRGTEAFF. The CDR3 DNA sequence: TGCGCCAGCAGCCAAAATCTCCCTAGGGGGACTGAAGCTTTCTTT.

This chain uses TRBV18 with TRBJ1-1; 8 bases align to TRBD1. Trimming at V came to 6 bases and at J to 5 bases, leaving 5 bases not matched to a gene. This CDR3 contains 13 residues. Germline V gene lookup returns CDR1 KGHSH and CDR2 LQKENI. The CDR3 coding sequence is TGTGCCAGCTCTTTGACAGGGGAGACTGAAGCTTTCTTT. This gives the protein CASSLTGETEAFF.

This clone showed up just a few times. The CDR3 DNA reads TGCGCCAGCCGCCTTATACCCGGGGGGCATGCAGGGCGAATAACCGGCTACACCTTC. Translation: CASRLIPGGHAGRITGYTF. The rearrangement links TRBV5-1 to TRBJ1-2, with D possibly being TRBD1 (6 bases). The CDR3 covers 19 residues. Germline assignment: CDR1 SGHRS and CDR2 YFSETQ. The V and J ends lost 7 bases and 8 bases respectively, with 36 bases between them. Looking up the rest from reference TRBV5-1 and TRBJ1-2 gives the full variable domain: KAGVTQTPRYLIKTRGQQVTLSCSPISGHRSVSWYQQTPGQGLQFLFEYFSETQRNKGNFPGRFSGRQFSNSRSEMNVSTLELGDSALYLCASRLIPGGHAGRITGYTFGSGTRLTVV.

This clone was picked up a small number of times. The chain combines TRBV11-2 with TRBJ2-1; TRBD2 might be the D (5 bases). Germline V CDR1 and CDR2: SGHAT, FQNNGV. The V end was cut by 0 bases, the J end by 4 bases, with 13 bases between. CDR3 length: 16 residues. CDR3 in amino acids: CASSLEVGVGYNEQFF. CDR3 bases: TGTGCCAGCAGCTTAGAGGTGGGAGTAGGGTACAATGAGCAGTTCTTC.

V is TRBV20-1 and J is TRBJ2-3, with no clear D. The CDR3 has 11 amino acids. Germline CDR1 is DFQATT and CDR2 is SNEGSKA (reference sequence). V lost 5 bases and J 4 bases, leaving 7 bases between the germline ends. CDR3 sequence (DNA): TGCAGTGCTCGTTCCCCAGATACGCAGTATTTT. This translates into CSARSPDTQYF.